This T cell receptor beta chain was documented in a study of T cells in Graves' hyperthyroidism and ophthalmopathy. Notes on the study in general: Researchers found most expanded thyroid clonotypes above 0.001 in blood as well.

This clonotype was counted ten times or more. Its antigen remains unidentified. Ophthalmopathy cases met thresholds of Clinical Activity Score at least 3, NOSPECS grade at least 4 and duration under 3 months. Investigators excluded patients with uncontrolled infection, other autoimmune disease, pregnancy or lactation. Diagnostic assessment was based on clinical symptoms, serum thyroxine and TRAb, thyroid ultrasound and orbital computed tomography. RNA transcripts were the template for amplifying TCR beta CDR3 regions. First-round RT-PCR of the TCR CDR3 relied on the HTBI primer set. One entry per CDR3 protein, called by TCRdb with MiXCR from the multiplex PCR reads. The data show 500,000 to 750,000 distinct CDR3 sequences, about 14% seen once. The sample was blood. The origin of this receptor is a woman aged 18-35 years with Graves' ophthalmopathy.

The CDR3 loop reads CAWSVRRPPNTEAFF. In DNA form, the CDR3 reads TGTGCCTGGAGTGTACGTAGGCCGCCGAACACTGAAGCTTTCTTT. The chain employs TRBV30 and TRBJ1-1; no definite D call. The CDR3 consists of 15 residues. V gave up 0 bases and J gave up 1 base, with 12 bases separating them. Per germline, CDR1 GTSNPN and CDR2 SVGIG (reference sequence). Using reference TRBV30 and TRBJ1-1 for the parts outside the CDR3, the full variable domain is SQTIHQWPATLVQPVGSPLSLECTVEGTSNPNLYWYRQAAGRGLQLLFYSVGIGQISSEVPQNLSASRPQDRQFILSSKKLLLSDSGFYLCAWSVRRPPNTEAFFGQGTRLTVV.